One and the same sample provided the 31 T cell receptor beta chains below, sequenced in a study of blood T cells in healthy people across ages (dated by TCRdb to between 2015 and 2016). Library preparation employed 5' RACE. Instrument on record: Illumina HiSeq 2500. A second PCR of about 6 to 11 cycles was run with a J-beta primer mix and a sample-barcoded 5' primer. The public reads were quality trimmed at Q25 with fastp and then assembled into clones with MiXCR by TCRdb, keeping productive beta chains. Each CDR3 protein gets just one entry, which takes the most common genes and DNA from the rows behind it. The sample table contains roughly 860,000 distinct CDR3 sequences; only one count was recorded for 55% to 65% of them. 28% of the sample is taken by the ten largest. Source material: blood. Source of these receptors: a man younger than 45 in good health.

The chain recombines TRBV5-1 with TRBJ1-3; D not certain. The V end was cut by 2 bases, the J end by 1 base, with 7 bases between. Germline values: CDR1 SGHRS, CDR2 YFSETQ. The CDR3 runs 14 residues. CDR3 DNA sequence: TGCGCCAGCAGCTTAAAAGGGTCTGGAAACACCATATATTTT. Translated: CASSLKGSGNTIYF.

This clonotype occurred a few times. This chain connects TRBV7-9 to TRBJ2-1; D ambiguous. Germline CDR1 reads SEHNR; CDR2 reads FQNEAQ (reference sequence). Trimming stripped 2 bases from V and 7 bases from J, with 6 bases between. The CDR3 totals 12 residues. CDR3 coding DNA: TGTGCCAGCAGCTTACGTATGAATGAGCAGTTCTTC. It is translated as CASSLRMNEQFF.

This sequence joins TRBV29-1 and TRBJ2-7; D may be TRBD2 (6 bases). Between the trimmed V and J ends, which lost 3 bases and 0 bases, there was a span of 9 bases. Germline lookup yields CDR1 SQVTM and CDR2 ANQGSEA. This CDR3 spans 13 amino acids. CDR3 amino acids: CSVEQGGSYEQYF. Written as DNA, the CDR3 is TGCAGCGTTGAGCAGGGAGGCTCCTACGAGCAGTACTTC.

Concerning this clonotype itself: At one of its ends the junction is not consistent with the germline gene, which may arise from a read error. The J gene is TRBJ1-5, the V gene TRBV6-5; 7 positions agree with TRBD1. Germline V gene sequence: CDR1 MNHEY, CDR2 SVGAGI. CDR3 size: 14 residues. CDR3 sequence reads: CARSRGGADMPQHF. The DNA of the CDR3 is TGTGCCCGCAGTCGAGGGGGCGCAGATATGCCCCAGCATTTT.

V usage is TRBV5-1 and J usage is TRBJ2-7; unclear D gene. Germline V lookup: CDR1 SGHRS, CDR2 YFSETQ. V was pared by 1 base and J by 5 bases, with 4 bases between. CDR3 length: 11 residues. CDR3 sequence (DNA): TGCGCCAGCAGCTTGATGAACGAGCAGTACTTC. Amino acid sequence: CASSLMNEQYF.

The chain links TRBV12-5 to TRBJ2-7, with D unresolved. CDR1 is LGHNT and CDR2 is FRNRAP in the germline V gene. CDR3 length: 15 residues. V lost 6 bases, J lost 2 bases, and 17 bases lay in between. DNA for the CDR3: TGTGCTAGTGGCCCCCTCGAGGACGACACCTACGAGCAGTACTTC. The encoded protein is CASGPLEDDTYEQYF.

This clonotype was counted at least ten times. A read error may produce the germline difference seen at one junction end. Here the CDR3 DNA reads TGTGCCAGCAGCTTCCCGGGACAGGGGTACGAGCAGTACTTC. This translates into CASSFPGQGYEQYF. This sequence joins TRBV5-1 and TRBJ2-7; 10 bases map to TRBD1. Per germline, CDR1 SGHRS and CDR2 YFSETQ. This CDR3 has 14 amino acids.

This clonotype has a count of ten or more. The rearrangement links TRBV4-2 to TRBJ2-1, with D hard to call. The CDR3 consists of 15 residues. Trimming took off 5 bases at V and 4 bases at J, with 15 bases between the two ends. Germline CDR1 LGHNA, CDR2 YNFKEQ. The CDR3: CASSDDPNLYNEQFF. CDR3 bases: TGTGCCAGCAGCGATGACCCGAACCTTTACAATGAGCAGTTCTTC.

The chain links TRBV4-2 to TRBJ2-1; no clear D gene. The CDR3 is made up of 16 amino acids. V lost 1 base and J 4 bases, leaving 14 bases between the germline ends. Germline V gene sequence: CDR1 LGHNA, CDR2 YNFKEQ. CDR3 residues: CASSQGKYLEYNEQFF. The CDR3 nucleotides are TGTGCCAGCAGCCAAGGAAAGTATCTAGAATACAATGAGCAGTTCTTC.

The chain links TRBV29-1 to TRBJ2-5; the match to TRBD2 covers 9 bases. This CDR3 region has 13 residues. The germline CDR1 and CDR2 sequences are SQVTM and ANQGSEA. The chain's CDR3 is CSVGSGGQETQYF. DNA for the CDR3: TGCAGTGTGGGTAGCGGGGGCCAAGAGACCCAGTACTTC.

Here the CDR3 DNA reads TGTGCCAGCAGCCAAGAGTTGTCCGAGCAGTACTTC. It specifies CASSQELSEQYF. The rearrangement joins TRBV14 to TRBJ2-4; D is unresolved. The end of the DNA aligns better with TRBJ2-7, so the J call may be wrong. This CDR3 region has 12 residues. Germline loops: CDR1 SGHDN, CDR2 FVKESK.

Only one count was recorded for this clonotype. One end of the junction fails to match germline, which may point to a read error. CDR3 amino acids: CATSREQGRGMWNERFF. In nucleotides, the CDR3 is TGTGCCACCAGCAGGGAACAGGGCCGGGGCATGTGGAATGAGCGGTTCTTC. J is TRBJ2-1 and V is TRBV15, with D possibly TRBD1 on 6 matching bases. This CDR3 region has 17 residues. CDR1 LNHNV and CDR2 YYDKDF come from the germline V gene (reference sequence).

The J gene is TRBJ2-1, the V gene TRBV12-3 or TRBV12-4; 8 nucleotides align to TRBD1. The CDR3 spans 16 residues. V gave up 7 bases and J gave up 4 bases; unmatched junction bases: 12. The CDR3 bases are TGTGCCAGCAAAAAACCTGGACAGGGTATGTACAATGAGCAGTTCTTC. Translated, it gives CASKKPGQGMYNEQFF.

The rearrangement uses TRBV4-3 and TRBJ2-1; TRBD2 matches 9 bases. Germline loops: CDR1 LGHNA, CDR2 YSLEER. This CDR3 has 18 residues. Trimming cost V 4 bases and J 7 bases; bases outside gene matches: 17. The DNA for the CDR3 is TGCGCCAGCAGCCTAACGGTAGTAGCGGGGGTTAGTATGAATGAGCAGTTCTTC. Its protein is CASSLTVVAGVSMNEQFF.

This clonotype was found many times. CDR3 residues: CASSAYTGGNSPLHF. DNA for the CDR3: TGTGCCAGCAGCGCTTACACAGGGGGTAACTCACCCCTCCACTTT. The chain combines TRBV7-3 with TRBJ1-6, with 8 bases fitting TRBD1. Germline V gene lookup returns CDR1 SGHTA and CDR2 FQGTGA. The CDR3 sequence is 15 residues long. The J segment lost 10 bases and the V segment lost 5 bases, leaving 10 bases of the junction unmatched.

The sample holds a few counts of this clonotype. The chain uses TRBV11-2 and TRBJ2-5; 10 nucleotides line up with TRBD2. Trimming removed 2 bases from V and 7 bases from J; junction bases left unmatched: 7. Germline V gene lookup returns CDR1 SGHAT and CDR2 FQNNGV. The CDR3 spans 15 residues. The chain's CDR3 is CASSLLGLATGTQYF. The CDR3 DNA reads as TGTGCCAGCAGCTTACTGGGACTAGCGACGGGGACCCAGTACTTC.

In this sample, this clonotype turned up a few times. The chain joins TRBV20-1 to TRBJ1-2; D gene unclear. The CDR3 is 12 residues long. Looked up from germline, CDR1 is DFQATT and CDR2 is SNEGSKA (reference sequence). The V end lost 3 bases, the J end lost 3 bases, and 8 bases lay between the germline ends. Written as DNA, the CDR3 is TGCAGTGCTAGTCGCGGGGACTATGGCTACACCTTC. Protein product: CSASRGDYGYTF.

The V and J genes are TRBV6-1 and TRBJ2-3, with 10 nucleotides matching TRBD1. CDR1 MNHNS and CDR2 SASEGT come from the germline V gene. The CDR3 extends over 17 amino acids. V lost 5 bases, J lost 1 base, and 9 bases stayed unmatched. The CDR3 spells CASSLVRQGAGTDTQYF. In nucleotides, the CDR3 is TGTGCCAGCAGTCTAGTGCGACAGGGGGCGGGCACAGATACGCAGTATTTT.

This rearrangement joins TRBV12-3 or TRBV12-4 to TRBJ1-1, with D hard to call. CDR3 size: 13 residues. The V gene lost 8 bases and the J gene lost 0 bases, with 10 bases spanning the gap. CDR3 in amino acids: CASAVVVNTEAFF. The CDR3 bases are TGTGCCAGCGCCGTGGTAGTGAACACTGAAGCTTTCTTT.

The chain carries TRBV6-2 or TRBV6-3 and TRBJ1-1; 9 bases line up with TRBD1. V was clipped by 6 bases and J by 2 bases; unmatched bases: 19. The CDR3 totals 19 residues. CDR1 is MNHEY, CDR2 SVGEGT, per germline. CDR3 region: CASRRTGEEFGVGNTEAFF. The DNA for the CDR3 is TGTGCCAGCAGAAGGACAGGGGAAGAATTTGGGGTTGGAAACACTGAAGCTTTCTTT.

This clonotype was seen many times. J is TRBJ1-4 and V is TRBV2; D call uncertain. CDR1 is SNHLY and CDR2 is FYNNEI in the germline V gene. There are 13 residues in the CDR3. V was trimmed by 6 bases and J by 5 bases, leaving 10 bases between them. DNA for the CDR3: TGTGCCAGCAGAGTTTCCCCGAATGAAAAACTGTTTTTT. Protein sequence: CASRVSPNEKLFF.

The chain has TRBV10-3 and TRBJ2-3; 13 nucleotides line up with TRBD2. Per germline, CDR1 ENHRY and CDR2 SYGVKD. V lost 2 bases and J lost 11; bases outside the gene matches: 7. This CDR3 region has 15 residues. CDR3 nucleotides: TGTGCCATCAGTGAGGAGGGACTAGCGGGGATTGAGCAGTATTTT. This codes for CAISEEGLAGIEQYF.

The genes are TRBV28 and TRBJ2-7; TRBD1 matches at 11 bases. The trim removed 3 bases at V and 3 bases at J, leaving 4 bases unmatched. The CDR3 sequence is 15 residues long. Germline V gene sequence: CDR1 MDHEN, CDR2 SYDVKM. DNA of the CDR3: TGTGCCAGCAGTTTTTTAGGGACAGGGGGCTACGAGCAGTACTTC. This translates into CASSFLGTGGYEQYF.

With respect to this clonotype: A read error may explain this, as a much larger clone is one base away. The DNA for the CDR3 is TGTGCCTGGTCCCCAGGCTTTAGCACAGATACGCGGTATTTT. This encodes CAWSPGFSTDTRYF. The chain links TRBV30 to TRBJ2-3; D is unresolved. Germline assignment: CDR1 GTSNPN and CDR2 SVGIG (reference sequence). The CDR3 has 14 residues.

The rearrangement links TRBV4-3 to TRBJ1-1; TRBD1 is a possible D gene (6 bases). Trimming cost V 1 base and J 1 base, with 13 bases left between them. This CDR3 is 16 amino acids long. In germline, CDR1 is LGHNA, CDR2 YSLEER. The CDR3 reads CASSQGTTGRNTEAFF. The CDR3 DNA follows: TGCGCCAGCAGCCAAGGTACCACAGGGAGGAACACTGAAGCTTTCTTT.

A word on this clonotype: One junction end does not reproduce the germline sequence, and a read error may be involved. The genes are TRBV7-2 and TRBJ2-5; D is possibly TRBD2 (6 bases). Germline V CDR1 and CDR2: SGHTA, FQGNSA. The CDR3 has 14 amino acids. For the CDR3, the DNA is TGTGCCAGCAGCTATCTAGCGTTCAAAGAGACCCAGAACTTC. It is translated as CASSYLAFKETQNF.

The rearrangement joins TRBV12-3 or TRBV12-4 to TRBJ1-6, with D tentatively TRBD1 (6 bases). The CDR3 has 13 residues. Trimming removed 7 bases at V and 10 bases at J, with 14 bases between. The chain's CDR3 is CASNNRVRSPLHF. DNA of the CDR3: TGTGCCAGCAATAACAGGGTTCGCTCACCCCTCCACTTT.

Concerning this clonotype itself: The junction differs from germline at one of its ends, possibly a read error. The V gene is TRBV5-5, the J gene TRBJ2-4; D is ambiguous. The J call may be wrong; the DNA end is better matched by TRBJ2-7. The germline V gene has CDR1 SGHKS and CDR2 YYEKEE (reference sequence). This CDR3 contains 14 residues. CDR3 amino acids: CANSLGPLRDEQYF. The CDR3 region has the DNA TGTGCCAACAGCTTGGGTCCCCTCCGAGACGAGCAGTACTTC.

The V gene is TRBV5-5, the J gene TRBJ2-4; D possibly corresponds to TRBD1 (5 bases). Germline V gene sequence: CDR1 SGHKS, CDR2 YYEKEE (reference sequence). The CDR3 is 14 amino acids. Deletions cut 6 bases from V and 7 bases from J, with 17 bases between. The CDR3: CASTNPGSKNIQYF. The CDR3 DNA reads TGTGCCAGCACTAATCCAGGGTCGAAGAACATTCAGTACTTC.

This clonotype came up a few times. The V call is TRBV6-6, the J call TRBJ2-5; D remains ambiguous. V dropped 5 bases and J dropped 1 base, with 14 bases sitting between them. Germline values: CDR1 MNHNY, CDR2 SVGAGI (reference sequence). The CDR3 contains 15 residues. CDR3 in amino acids: CASSIGSGSQETQYF. In nucleotides, the CDR3 is TGTGCCAGCAGTATTGGATCCGGATCCCAAGAGACCCAGTACTTC.

This sequence joins TRBV6-6 and TRBJ1-5; no firm D call. The ends were cut back, 2 bases at V and 0 bases at J, with 8 bases in the middle. This CDR3 contains 15 residues. Germline-derived CDR1 and CDR2 are MNHNY and SVGAGI (reference sequence). CDR3 amino acids: CASSYSPNSNQPQHF. CDR3 nucleotides: TGTGCCAGCAGTTACAGCCCTAATAGCAATCAGCCCCAGCATTTT.